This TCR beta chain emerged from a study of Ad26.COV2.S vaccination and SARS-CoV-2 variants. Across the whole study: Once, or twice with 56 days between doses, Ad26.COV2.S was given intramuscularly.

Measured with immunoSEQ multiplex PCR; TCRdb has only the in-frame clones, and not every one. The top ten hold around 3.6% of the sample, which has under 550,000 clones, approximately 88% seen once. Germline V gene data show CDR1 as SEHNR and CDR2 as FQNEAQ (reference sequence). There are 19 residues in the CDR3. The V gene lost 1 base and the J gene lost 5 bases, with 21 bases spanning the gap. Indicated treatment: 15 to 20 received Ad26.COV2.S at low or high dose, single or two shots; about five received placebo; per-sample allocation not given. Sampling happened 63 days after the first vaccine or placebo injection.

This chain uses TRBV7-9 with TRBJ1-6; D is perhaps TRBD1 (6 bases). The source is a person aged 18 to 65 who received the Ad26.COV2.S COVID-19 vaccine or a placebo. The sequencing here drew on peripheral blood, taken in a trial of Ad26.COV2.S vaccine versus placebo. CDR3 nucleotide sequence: TGTGCCAGCAGCTTAGTAAGGGGGGTAAACAGGGCTGATAATTCACCCCTCCACTTT. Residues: CASSLVRGVNRADNSPLHF.